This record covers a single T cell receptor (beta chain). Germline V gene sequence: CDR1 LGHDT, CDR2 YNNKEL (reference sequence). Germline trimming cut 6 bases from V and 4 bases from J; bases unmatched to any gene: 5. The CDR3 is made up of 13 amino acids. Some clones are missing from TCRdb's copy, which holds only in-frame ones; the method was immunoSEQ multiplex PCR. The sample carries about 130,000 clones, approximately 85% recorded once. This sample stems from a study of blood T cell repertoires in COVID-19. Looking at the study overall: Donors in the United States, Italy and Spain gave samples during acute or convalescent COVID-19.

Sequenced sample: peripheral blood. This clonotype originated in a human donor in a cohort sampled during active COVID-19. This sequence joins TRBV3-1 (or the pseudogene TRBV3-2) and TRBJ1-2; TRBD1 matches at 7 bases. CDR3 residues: CASSTGQFYGYTF. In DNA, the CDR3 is TGTGCCAGCAGTACGGGACAGTTCTATGGCTACACCTTC.